The clone carrying this T cell receptor (beta chain) was counted only a few times. Its cognate antigen is unknown. The study drew donors from healthy Caucasian individuals in Russia aged roughly 6 to 95. The use of a sample-barcoded 5' primer and a J-beta primer mix characterized a second PCR of roughly 6 to 11 cycles. Each cDNA molecule received a tag from a template-switch adaptor that had 12 random nucleotides. MiXCR was run by TCRdb on the 5' RACE reads, yielding one entry per CDR3 protein. The table has over 700,000 distinct CDR3 sequences, less than 70% seen once. The CDR3 is 13 amino acids. Trimming stripped 1 base from V and 8 bases from J, with 12 bases between. Germline CDR1 reads SGHDT; CDR2 reads YYEEEE. This sample was taken from a study of blood T cells in healthy people across ages. Findings and caveats of the study: More naive CD4+ cells and higher diversity marked long-lived donors relative to aged donors. A roughly linear fall in TCR beta diversity per million T cells was seen with increasing age.

Sample: blood. The receptor was isolated from a man at least 80 years old in good health. V usage is TRBV5-6 and J usage is TRBJ1-2; possible D gene TRBD1, 6 bases. This CDR3 reads CASSLYPGAGYTF. Here the CDR3 DNA reads TGTGCCAGCAGCTTGTACCCGGGGGCCGGCTACACCTTC. Using reference TRBV5-6 and TRBJ1-2 for the parts outside the CDR3, the full variable domain is DAGVTQSPTHLIKTRGQQVTLRCSPKSGHDTVSWYQQALGQGPQFIFQYYEEEERQRGNFPDRFSGHQFPNYSSELNVNALLLGDSALYLCASSLYPGAGYTFGSGTRLTVV.